This TCR beta chain was recovered during a study of shared clonotypes between healthy human individuals. The sorted-subset replicate PCRs were given around 200 ng DNA, which is 31,000 or so T cell genomes. Repertoires were generated with immunoSEQ multiplex PCR, while TCRdb's copy carries only in-frame clones and drops some. The table lists over 2 million clones, approximately 95% of them singletons. V was shortened by 4 bases and J by 6 bases, with 11 bases between the two germline ends. The CDR3 contains 13 residues. CDR1 and CDR2 (germline): MNHNS, SASEGT. This clone occurred once. The chain carries TRBV6-1 and TRBJ2-3; D gene uncertain. This clonotype was obtained from a man between 18 and 35 years old in good health. Sequencing was performed on naive CD4+ T cells sorted from blood. Subset in this sample: CD45RA+ positively selected. CDR3 in amino acids: CASSAGWLDTQYF. CDR3 nucleotide sequence: TGTGCCAGCAGTGCCGGGTGGCTGGATACGCAGTATTTT.